This entry lists 29 T cell receptor beta chains sequenced from one sample in a study of control samples from healthy donors and cancer patients. The data were produced by immunoSEQ multiplex PCR, yet TCRdb's version contains in-frame clones alone and is incomplete. The sample holds around 170,000 clones, about 91% seen once. Sequencing was done on a sample of blood. These receptors were taken from a woman in her twenties or thirties in good health.

V and J are TRBV19 and TRBJ2-7; 9 bases map to TRBD1. There are 16 residues in the CDR3. CDR1 LNHDA and CDR2 SQIVND come from the germline V gene (reference sequence). The V and J ends lost 1 base and 5 bases, in that order; junction bases with no gene match: 9. Here the CDR3 reads CASSIARTGERHEQYF. DNA of the CDR3: TGTGCCAGTAGTATAGCCAGGACAGGGGAGAGACACGAGCAGTACTTC.

V usage is TRBV19 and J usage is TRBJ1-2, with a weak D call TRBD1 (6 bases). This CDR3 comprises 12 residues. Looked up from germline, CDR1 is LNHDA and CDR2 is SQIVND (reference sequence). V lost 6 bases to trimming and J lost 7 bases, with 12 bases between them. For the CDR3, the DNA is TGTGCCAGTAGCCGGGGGGGCAGTGGCTACACCTTC. Its protein product is CASSRGGSGYTF.

This clone was found once. This chain uses TRBV3-1 (or the pseudogene TRBV3-2) with TRBJ1-2; no reliable D call. Trimming left V 0 bases short and J 2 bases short, with 10 bases between. The CDR3 loop spans 15 amino acids. Germline CDR1 and CDR2: LGHDT and YNNKEL (reference sequence). The CDR3 reads CASSQEARTNYGYTF. The DNA of the CDR3 is TGTGCCAGCAGCCAAGAGGCCAGAACCAACTATGGCTACACCTTC.

CDR3 loop: CASSLVYRQTNNSPLHF. The CDR3 DNA reads as TGCGCCAGCAGCTTGGTGTATCGGCAGACGAATAATTCACCCCTCCACTTT. The V and J genes are TRBV5-1 and TRBJ1-6; the D is unclear. CDR1 is SGHRS and CDR2 is YFSETQ in the germline V gene. V lost 0 bases and J 5 bases, leaving 15 bases between the germline ends. The CDR3 loop spans 17 amino acids.

The chain has TRBV18 and TRBJ1-2; 8 bases are a match to TRBD1. V shed 5 bases and J 4 bases; nucleotides not matched to a gene: 3. Germline V gene lookup returns CDR1 KGHSH and CDR2 LQKENI. This CDR3 has 13 residues. CDR3 coding DNA: TGTGCCAGCTCATCGGGACAGGTCTATGGCTACACCTTC. Translating it yields CASSSGQVYGYTF.

The count of this clone is one. This chain links TRBV2 with TRBJ1-5; 9 nucleotides agree with TRBD1. Germline lookup yields CDR1 SNHLY and CDR2 FYNNEI. The CDR3 loop spans 18 amino acids. Trimming cost V 6 bases and J 0 bases; bases outside gene matches: 12. The chain's CDR3 is CASSGEWTGDFSNQPQHF. CDR3 nucleotide sequence: TGTGCCAGCAGCGGGGAATGGACAGGGGATTTTAGCAATCAGCCCCAGCATTTT.

This clone was seen a few times. The chain links TRBV24-1 to TRBJ2-5; 7 nucleotides agree with TRBD2. There are 15 residues in the CDR3. V lost 5 bases and J lost 0; bases outside the gene matches: 5. CDR1 and CDR2 from the germline V gene are KGHDR and SFDVKD. The CDR3 loop reads CATSALLADQETQYF. The CDR3 bases are TGTGCCACCAGTGCACTTCTAGCGGACCAAGAGACCCAGTACTTC.

The chain links TRBV30 to TRBJ1-2, with D tentatively TRBD1 (6 bases). The V end lost 5 bases, the J end lost 7 bases, and 14 bases lay between the germline ends. This CDR3 is 12 amino acids long. Germline loops: CDR1 GTSNPN, CDR2 SVGIG (reference sequence). CDR3: CAWGGGIPGYTF. The CDR3 DNA reads TGTGCCTGGGGAGGGGGAATTCCTGGCTACACCTTC.

The J gene is TRBJ2-3, the V gene TRBV27, with 7 positions matching TRBD2. From germline, CDR1 is MNHEY and CDR2 SMNVEV (reference sequence). The CDR3 is 14 amino acids. Trimming removed 6 bases from V and 0 bases from J; junction bases left unmatched: 3. CDR3 coding DNA: TGTGCCAGCAGAAAAGCGGGAAGCACAGATACGCAGTATTTT. Its translation: CASRKAGSTDTQYF.

The chain links TRBV5-1 to TRBJ2-5; the match to TRBD2 covers 7 bases. Germline loops: CDR1 SGHRS, CDR2 YFSETQ. This CDR3 comprises 14 residues. V trimming: 4 bases; J trimming: 2 bases; junction bases outside the gene matches: 5. This chain's CDR3 is CASSPGGRQETQYF. CDR3 in DNA: TGCGCCAGCAGCCCCGGGGGGAGGCAAGAGACCCAGTACTTC.

The genes are TRBV2 and TRBJ1-1, with a possible D match to TRBD1 (6 bases). This CDR3 has 14 amino acids. V shed 1 base and J shed 5 bases, with 11 bases lying between them. CDR1 and CDR2 from the germline V gene are SNHLY and FYNNEI. The CDR3 here is CASSEDRVGTEAFF. CDR3 coding DNA: TGTGCCAGCAGTGAAGACAGGGTCGGAACTGAAGCTTTCTTT.

V gene TRBV4-2 combines with J gene TRBJ1-1; maybe TRBD1 (5 bases). The ends were cut back, 1 base at V and 1 base at J, with 16 bases in the middle. CDR3 length: 17 amino acids. Germline CDR1 is LGHNA and CDR2 is YNFKEQ. CDR3 sequence reads: CASSQVLAGGENTEAFF. CDR3 coding DNA: TGTGCCAGCAGCCAAGTTTTAGCGGGGGGGGAGAACACTGAAGCTTTCTTT.

This clone came up a few times. Other nucleotide sequences in the sample specify the same CDR3. The chain couples TRBV27 to TRBJ2-7; no reliable D call. V dropped 5 bases and J dropped 0 bases, with 5 bases sitting between them. The CDR3 spans 12 residues. Germline CDR1 and CDR2: MNHEY and SMNVEV (reference sequence). The CDR3 loop reads CASSLSSYEQYF. In nucleotides, the CDR3 is TGTGCCAGCAGTCTGAGCTCCTACGAGCAGTACTTC.

The chain combines TRBV10-3 with TRBJ2-3; 9 bases map to TRBD1. The germline CDR1 and CDR2 sequences are ENHRY and SYGVKD. The trim removed 11 bases at V and 2 bases at J, leaving 8 bases unmatched. The CDR3 totals 14 residues. The CDR3 sequence: CAASRDRDTDTQYF. CDR3 sequence (DNA): TGTGCCGCGTCCCGGGACAGGGACACAGATACGCAGTATTTT.

V gene TRBV5-1 combines with J gene TRBJ2-7; D not resolved. Per germline, CDR1 SGHRS and CDR2 YFSETQ. The CDR3 runs to 13 residues. V lost 7 bases and J 0 bases, leaving 11 bases between the germline ends. CDR3 amino acids: CASAPQSSYEQYF. CDR3 bases: TGCGCCAGCGCCCCGCAAAGCTCCTACGAGCAGTACTTC.

The rearrangement joins TRBV28 to TRBJ1-5, with 10 bases fitting TRBD1. With V trimmed by 3 bases and J by 6 bases, 8 bases remained unmatched. CDR3 length: 16 residues. The germline V gene has CDR1 MDHEN and CDR2 SYDVKM. CDR3 amino acids: CASSFLPGQGSQPQHF. In nucleotides, the CDR3 is TGTGCCAGCAGTTTCCTACCGGGACAGGGGAGTCAGCCCCAGCATTTT.

The CDR3 region is CASSPRQGDRGYTF. The CDR3 DNA is TGTGCCAGCTCACCACGTCAGGGGGACCGGGGCTACACCTTC. The J gene is TRBJ1-2, the V gene TRBV18; the match to TRBD1 covers 7 bases. Germline lookup yields CDR1 KGHSH and CDR2 LQKENI. Trimming removed 1 base from V and 8 bases from J; junction bases left unmatched: 7. The CDR3 contains 14 residues.

The chain has TRBV2 and TRBJ2-4; D may correspond to TRBD1 or TRBD2 (5 bases each). The V end lost 9 bases, the J end lost 0 bases, and 15 bases lay between the germline ends. The CDR3 consists of 15 residues. Germline CDR1 reads SNHLY; CDR2 reads FYNNEI. The CDR3, as DNA: TGTGCCAGTTACAACGGGACCATAGCCAAAAACATTCAGTACTTC. Protein product: CASYNGTIAKNIQYF.

The chain uses TRBV5-4 and TRBJ1-6; D is possibly TRBD1 (6 bases). The length of the CDR3 is 16 residues. V was pared by 6 bases and J by 5 bases, with 18 bases between. Germline CDR1 is SGHNT and CDR2 is YYREEE (reference sequence). For the CDR3, the DNA is TGTGCCAGCAAATTCCGGGGGGCGAGAGATAATTCACCCCTCCACTTT. This gives the protein CASKFRGARDNSPLHF.

V gene TRBV7-9 combines with J gene TRBJ1-4, with a possible D match to TRBD1 (5 bases). The length of the CDR3 is 15 residues. The V end lost 1 base, the J end lost 7 bases, and 13 bases lay between the germline ends. Germline CDR1 reads SEHNR; CDR2 reads FQNEAQ (reference sequence). CDR3 sequence reads: CASSLDGGSAEKLFF. In DNA, the CDR3 is TGTGCCAGCAGCTTAGACGGGGGGTCGGCTGAAAAACTGTTTTTT.

Of note for this clone: Other DNA sequences in the sample encode the same CDR3. J is TRBJ2-2 and V is TRBV25-1; weak D call: TRBD2 (5 bases). V was pared by 6 bases and J by 6 bases, with 11 bases between. Germline loops: CDR1 MGHDK, CDR2 SYGVNS. This CDR3 is 13 amino acids long. The CDR3 DNA sequence: TGTGCCAGCAGGAGTCTAGCCCCCGGGGAGCTGTTTTTT. It translates to CASRSLAPGELFF.

V usage is TRBV2 and J usage is TRBJ2-7; 8 bases align to TRBD1. Per germline, CDR1 SNHLY and CDR2 FYNNEI. The CDR3 sequence is 16 residues long. Trimming at V came to 0 bases and at J to 5 bases, leaving 9 bases not matched to a gene. The CDR3 spells CASSEALGQAANEQYV. The CDR3 nucleotides are TGTGCCAGCAGTGAAGCGTTGGGACAGGCCGCCAACGAGCAGTACGTC.

This clone appeared a single time. CDR3 coding DNA: TGTGCCAGCAGTCGCCCGGACAGGGATAATGAAAAACTGTTTTTT. Residues: CASSRPDRDNEKLFF. The chain links TRBV28 to TRBJ1-4; 8 nucleotides align to TRBD1. The junction had 6 bases not matched to a gene; V was cut back by 5 bases and J by 4 bases. The germline CDR1 and CDR2 sequences are MDHEN and SYDVKM. This CDR3 has 15 residues.

V usage is TRBV3-1 (or the pseudogene TRBV3-2) and J usage is TRBJ2-5; perhaps TRBD1 as D (5 bases). Germline V gene data show CDR1 as LGHDT and CDR2 as YNNKEL (reference sequence). CDR3 length equals 12 residues. V was pared by 6 bases and J by 7 bases, with 12 bases between. The CDR3 protein is CASRQDTWTQYF. CDR3 sequence (DNA): TGTGCCAGCAGACAGGACACTTGGACCCAGTACTTC.

This chain joins TRBV4-1 and TRBJ2-3; TRBD2 matches at 9 bases. This CDR3 is built from 18 residues. J lost 0 bases, V lost 0 bases, and 7 bases had no gene match. Per the germline V gene, CDR1 is MGHRA and CDR2 is YSYEKL. Here the CDR3 reads CASSQDPPLAGSTDTQYF. The DNA of the CDR3 is TGCGCCAGCAGCCAAGATCCCCCACTAGCGGGTAGCACAGATACGCAGTATTTT.

The rearrangement joins TRBV29-1 to TRBJ1-1; D is unclear. Germline CDR1 and CDR2: SQVTM and ANQGSEA. This CDR3 spans 15 amino acids. V was cut by 2 bases and J by 0 bases, with 13 bases left in between. The chain's CDR3 is CSVEPSGRVNTEAFF. The DNA of the CDR3 is TGCAGCGTTGAACCCTCCGGACGGGTGAACACTGAAGCTTTCTTT.

A single count supports this clone. The V call is TRBV7-2, the J call TRBJ1-3; D is uncertain. The length of the CDR3 is 15 residues. V lost 1 base to trimming and J lost 3 bases, with 10 bases between them. The V gene's germline CDR1 is SGHTA and CDR2 FQGNSA. The CDR3 protein is CASSLVPLFGNTIYF. The CDR3 nucleotides are TGTGCCAGCAGCTTAGTCCCCTTATTTGGAAACACCATATATTTT.

The CDR3 coding sequence is TGTGCCGCTGGGCAGGCAGGGGGCACCGGGGAGCTGTTTTTT. Protein product: CAAGQAGGTGELFF. The gene calls are TRBV25-1 and TRBJ2-2; TRBD1 aligns across 7 bases. J was trimmed by 4 bases and V by 11 bases; bases with no gene match: 10. This CDR3 comprises 14 residues. Germline V gene data show CDR1 as MGHDK and CDR2 as SYGVNS.

The chain employs TRBV5-1 and TRBJ2-7; D may be TRBD1 or TRBD2 (5 bases each). With 3 bases removed from V and 5 bases from J, the gap between germline ends came to 9 bases. The CDR3 is made up of 12 amino acids. Germline V CDR1 and CDR2: SGHRS, YFSETQ. CDR3 in amino acids: CASSWMGDEQYF. DNA for the CDR3: TGCGCCAGCAGCTGGATGGGGGACGAGCAGTACTTC.